The T cell receptor beta chain described here comes from a study of OX40 agonist ivuxolimab in advanced cancers. Background on the study: Patients got intravenous ivuxolimab at 0.01 to 10 mg/kg every 2 weeks. Three patients, one with hepatocellular carcinoma and two with cutaneous melanoma, achieved partial responses. Broader study findings: Expanded clones tended on average to be more numerous among CD8+ T cells than CD4+.

As for this clone: Its cognate antigen is unknown.

From germline, CDR1 is MGHRA and CDR2 YSYEKL. This CDR3 is 18 amino acids long. The trim removed 0 bases at V and 6 bases at J, leaving 14 bases unmatched. Sequenced by immunoSEQ multiplex PCR; TCRdb stores in-frame clones only, minus some. The top ten hold around a quarter of the sample, which has approximately 23,000 clones, about 86% seen once. A history of autoimmune disease or systemic immunosuppression excluded patients. Sequencing was performed on CD4+ or CD8+ T cells sorted from blood, taken in a trial of the OX40 agonist ivuxolimab. The chain recombines TRBV4-1 with TRBJ1-2; 9 bases are a match to TRBD1. The TCR was taken from an adult with an advanced solid tumor such as melanoma, head and neck, liver or kidney cancer. The chain's CDR3 is CASSQDLTRAGQGHGYTF. The CDR3 region has the DNA TGCGCCAGCAGCCAAGATTTAACTAGAGCGGGACAGGGTCATGGCTACACCTTC.